The 30 T cell receptor beta chains presented below share a single source sample, sequenced in a study of control samples from healthy donors and cancer patients (TCRdb year 2020). The library was made by the immunoSEQ multiplex PCR assay. TCRdb retrieved this table from immuneACCESS and kept in-frame rearrangements only. Not all clones are present; in checked studies, unresolved V genes account for under half, and no reason is known for the remainder. In all, the sample holds some 140,000 clones, and 80% to 95% of those were seen once. Roughly 12% of the sample lies in the top ten. Sequencing was performed on blood. The receptors derive from a man aged 25-45 years in good health.

The V call is TRBV5-1, the J call TRBJ1-2, with D tentatively TRBD1 (6 bases). Trimming pared 3 bases from V and 6 bases from J, leaving 15 bases between. This CDR3 has 14 residues. Germline V gives CDR1 SGHRS, CDR2 YFSETQ. CDR3 sequence reads: CASSYLQTGNGYTF. The CDR3 nucleotides are TGCGCCAGCAGCTACCTCCAGACAGGCAATGGCTACACCTTC.

The V gene is TRBV19, the J gene TRBJ1-1; 8 nucleotides match TRBD1. The germline CDR1 and CDR2 sequences are LNHDA and SQIVND (reference sequence). The CDR3 runs 14 residues. Trimming cost V 6 bases and J 3 bases; bases outside gene matches: 6. The CDR3 loop reads CASSRTGRHTEAFF. DNA for the CDR3: TGTGCCAGTAGCCGGACAGGGAGGCACACTGAAGCTTTCTTT.

This chain links TRBV5-6 with TRBJ1-3; possible D gene TRBD1, 5 bases. This CDR3 has 15 amino acids. Germline CDR1 reads SGHDT; CDR2 reads YYEEEE. V shed 4 bases and J shed 4 bases, with 15 bases lying between them. The CDR3 here is CASSLFQGVGNTIYF. The CDR3 nucleotides are TGTGCCAGCAGCCTGTTCCAGGGCGTGGGAAACACCATATATTTT.

The rearrangement uses TRBV5-6 and TRBJ2-1; D not resolved. Germline values: CDR1 SGHDT, CDR2 YYEEEE. There are 14 residues in the CDR3. The germline V and J ends were trimmed by 1 base and 8 bases, with 13 bases remaining between them. The CDR3: CASSLRLQRHEQFF. The CDR3 bases are TGTGCCAGCAGCTTGCGGCTACAGAGGCATGAGCAGTTCTTC.

The chain uses TRBV6-2 or TRBV6-3 and TRBJ2-3; perhaps TRBD2 as D (6 bases). Germline V lookup: CDR1 MNHEY, CDR2 SVGEGT. The V and J ends lost 4 bases and 4 bases respectively, with 12 bases between them. CDR3 length equals 14 residues. This CDR3 reads CASSFGSGADTQYF. The CDR3 coding sequence is TGTGCCAGCAGTTTCGGGAGTGGGGCAGATACGCAGTATTTT.

This clone came up once. The gene calls are TRBV6-5 and TRBJ1-5; no clear D. Germline assignment: CDR1 MNHEY and CDR2 SVGAGI. With 6 bases removed from V and 0 bases from J, the gap between germline ends came to 9 bases. CDR3 length: 14 residues. CDR3 region: CASRGRDSNQPQHF. The CDR3 DNA follows: TGTGCCAGCAGGGGAAGGGATAGCAATCAGCCCCAGCATTTT.

The gene calls are TRBV4-3 and TRBJ1-2; D gene ambiguous. Germline V gene lookup returns CDR1 LGHNA and CDR2 YSLEER. The CDR3 contains 13 residues. V lost 1 base, J lost 4 bases, and 7 bases lay in between. As DNA, the CDR3 is TGCGCCAGCAGCCAAGGCCCAGGCTATGGCTACACCTTC. It specifies CASSQGPGYGYTF.

The chain combines TRBV19 with TRBJ1-6; D uncertain. The CDR3 spans 14 residues. V was pared by 6 bases and J by 4 bases, with 10 bases between. The germline CDR1 and CDR2 sequences are LNHDA and SQIVND (reference sequence). In nucleotides, the CDR3 is TGTGCCAGTAGGACGACCGAGTATAATTCACCCCTCCACTTT. This translates into CASRTTEYNSPLHF.

The chain recombines TRBV5-4 with TRBJ1-3; D gene unclear. The V end was cut by 0 bases, the J end by 0 bases, with 4 bases between. Germline V lookup: CDR1 SGHNT, CDR2 YYREEE (reference sequence). This CDR3 spans 14 amino acids. The CDR3 nucleotides read TGTGCCAGCAGCTTGGGGTTCTCTGGAAACACCATATATTTT. Protein: CASSLGFSGNTIYF.

This clone has only one observation. This chain connects TRBV5-4 to TRBJ2-1; possible D gene TRBD2, 6 bases. Per the germline V gene, CDR1 is SGHNT and CDR2 is YYREEE (reference sequence). The ends were cut back, 2 bases at V and 0 bases at J, with 15 bases in the middle. The CDR3 runs to 17 residues. CDR3: CASSFSSALSSYNEQFF. The DNA for the CDR3 is TGTGCCAGCAGCTTCTCTAGCGCCCTGAGCTCCTACAATGAGCAGTTCTTC.

The rearrangement links TRBV29-1 to TRBJ1-2, with D hard to call. V lost 7 bases and J 2 bases, leaving 23 bases between the germline ends. This CDR3 is built from 16 residues. Germline CDR1 SQVTM, CDR2 ANQGSEA. CDR3 nucleotides: TGCAGCGCGGAAGGAGTAGGAGGGATCCGCAACTATGGCTACACCTTC. It is translated as CSAEGVGGIRNYGYTF.

This chain joins TRBV9 and TRBJ1-2, with 7 nucleotides matching TRBD1. This CDR3 is 15 amino acids long. V was clipped by 0 bases and J by 3 bases; unmatched bases: 5. The germline CDR1 and CDR2 sequences are SGDLS and YYNGEE. CDR3 sequence reads: CASSVVTGDDYGYTF. CDR3 bases: TGTGCCAGCAGCGTAGTCACAGGGGATGACTATGGCTACACCTTC. The variable domain in full, completed from reference TRBV9 and TRBJ1-2, reads DSGVTQTPKHLITATGQRVTLRCSPRSGDLSVYWYQQSLDQGLQFLIQYYNGEERAKGNILERFSAQQFPDLHSELNLSSLELGDSALYFCASSVVTGDDYGYTFGSGTRLTVV.

The rearrangement links TRBV11-2 to TRBJ2-5, with a weak D call TRBD2 (5 bases). Germline V CDR1 and CDR2: SGHAT, FQNNGV. The V gene lost 2 bases and the J gene lost 2 bases, with 15 bases spanning the gap. The CDR3 contains 16 residues. The CDR3 nucleotides are TGTGCCAGCAGCTTATTTGTAGCGAGGCTGCAAGAGACCCAGTACTTC. It is translated as CASSLFVARLQETQYF. Variable domain in full (rest from reference TRBV11-2 and TRBJ2-5): EAGVAQSPRYKIIEKRQSVAFWCNPISGHATLYWYQQILGQGPKLLIQFQNNGVVDDSQLPKDRFSAERLKGVDSTLKIQPAKLEDSAVYLCASSLFVARLQETQYFGPGTRLLVL.

The rearrangement uses TRBV18 and TRBJ2-5; D may be TRBD1 or TRBD2 (6 bases each). Germline CDR1 and CDR2: KGHSH and LQKENI. The V and J ends lost 6 bases and 3 bases respectively, with 14 bases between them. CDR3 length: 14 amino acids. The CDR3 DNA sequence: TGTGCCAGCTCGTTTGGGGGGCAGAAAGAGACCCAGTACTTC. Residues: CASSFGGQKETQYF.

The genes are TRBV11-3 and TRBJ2-1; 13 bases line up with TRBD2. The germline CDR1 and CDR2 sequences are SGHNT and YENEEA. The CDR3 length is 16 residues. The trim removed 4 bases at V and 8 bases at J, leaving 8 bases unmatched. In DNA form, the CDR3 reads TGTGCCAGCAGCTATTGGACTAGCGGGAGTGTAGATGAGCAGTTCTTC. Protein product: CASSYWTSGSVDEQFF. The variable domain in full, completed from reference TRBV11-3 and TRBJ2-1, reads EAGVVQSPRYKIIEKKQPVAFWCNPISGHNTLYWYLQNLGQGPELLIRYENEEAVDDSQLPKDRFSAERLKGVDSTLKIQPAELGDSAVYLCASSYWTSGSVDEQFFGPGTRLTVL.

The chain is built from TRBV2 and TRBJ2-7, with D maybe TRBD2 (5 bases). CDR1 and CDR2 (germline): SNHLY, FYNNEI. V was cut by 4 bases and J by 3 bases, with 16 bases left in between. The CDR3 is 15 residues long. This CDR3 reads CASSGLLGLSYEQYF. The CDR3, as DNA: TGTGCCAGCAGTGGACTTTTAGGACTGAGCTACGAGCAGTACTTC. The complete variable domain, with remaining parts taken from reference TRBV2 and TRBJ2-7, reads EPEVTQTPSHQVTQMGQEVILRCVPISNHLYFYWYRQILGQKVEFLVSFYNNEISEKSEIFDDQFSVERPDGSNFTLKIRSTKLEDSAMYFCASSGLLGLSYEQYFGPGTRLTVT.

About this clone: Compared with germline, one end of the junction differs, possibly owing to a read error. V is TRBV4-3 and J is TRBJ2-1; either TRBD1 or TRBD2 may supply D (5 bases each). CDR3 length: 13 residues. Germline lookup yields CDR1 LGHNA and CDR2 YSLEER. Here the CDR3 DNA reads TGCGCCAGCAACCAAGACGGGACCCTAGAGCAGTTCTTC. Its translation: CASNQDGTLEQFF.

The genes are TRBV10-3 and TRBJ2-3, with TRBD2 matching 8 bases. V gave up 3 bases and J gave up 4 bases; unmatched junction bases: 6. CDR1 is ENHRY, CDR2 SYGVKD, per germline. The length of the CDR3 is 15 residues. CDR3 sequence: CAISDTGGPSDTQYF. Written as DNA, the CDR3 is TGTGCCATCAGTGATACGGGAGGGCCCTCAGATACGCAGTATTTT.

The rearrangement uses TRBV19 and TRBJ1-5; 10 bases match TRBD1. This CDR3 comprises 16 residues. With 5 bases clipped from V and 5 bases from J, the junction kept 9 bases outside the gene matches. Germline V gives CDR1 LNHDA, CDR2 SQIVND (reference sequence). This chain's CDR3 is CASSPRDRGFHQPQHF. CDR3 coding DNA: TGTGCCAGTAGTCCTAGGGACAGGGGCTTTCATCAGCCCCAGCATTTT. The complete variable domain, with remaining parts taken from reference TRBV19 and TRBJ1-5, reads DGGITQSPKYLFRKEGQNVTLSCEQNLNHDAMYWYRQDPGQGLRLIYYSQIVNDFQKGDIAEGYSVSREKKESFPLTVTSAQKNPTAFYLCASSPRDRGFHQPQHFGDGTRLSIL.

This rearrangement joins TRBV30 to TRBJ1-2; D is unclear. V lost 5 bases and J 4 bases, leaving 11 bases between the germline ends. This CDR3 has 12 amino acids. Germline values: CDR1 GTSNPN, CDR2 SVGIG (reference sequence). The CDR3 here is CAWELRSYGYTF. The CDR3 region has the DNA TGTGCCTGGGAGTTGAGAAGCTATGGCTACACCTTC.

J is TRBJ1-6 and V is TRBV7-9; TRBD1 agrees at 8 bases. Germline CDR1 and CDR2: SEHNR and FQNEAQ (reference sequence). The CDR3 runs 16 residues. Unmatched junction bases numbered 8, after V lost 0 bases and J lost 10 bases. CDR3 coding DNA: TGTGCCAGCAGCTTAGCCCGACAGGGGATGGGATCACCCCTCCACTTT. Encoded protein: CASSLARQGMGSPLHF.

The chain combines TRBV30 with TRBJ1-2; TRBD1 matches 7 bases. Germline V gene lookup returns CDR1 GTSNPN and CDR2 SVGIG (reference sequence). The CDR3 has 13 residues. J lost 3 bases, V lost 6 bases, and 7 bases had no gene match. CDR3 bases: TGTGCCTGCAAGACAGGGTTGGACTATGGCTACACCTTC. Protein sequence: CACKTGLDYGYTF.

This rearrangement joins TRBV28 to TRBJ1-5; TRBD1 aligns across 12 bases. V lost 6 bases and J lost 5; bases outside the gene matches: 2. There are 14 residues in the CDR3. Germline V gene lookup returns CDR1 MDHEN and CDR2 SYDVKM. The CDR3 region has the DNA TGTGCCAGCAGGCGGGACAGGGGGCATCAGCCCCAGCATTTT. Protein: CASRRDRGHQPQHF.

The chain employs TRBV16 and TRBJ2-3, with 10 bases matching TRBD2. The CDR3 runs to 19 residues. With 0 bases clipped from V and 4 bases from J, the junction kept 13 bases outside the gene matches. CDR1 is KGHSY and CDR2 is FQNENV in the germline V gene. The CDR3 here is CASSQSVRLAGDRSDTQYF. The CDR3 DNA reads TGTGCCAGCAGCCAATCGGTTCGCCTAGCGGGAGATAGGTCAGATACGCAGTATTTT. Supplemented by reference TRBV16 and TRBJ2-3, the full variable domain reads GEEVAQTPKHLVRGEGQKAKLYCAPIKGHSYVFWYQQVLKNEFKFLISFQNENVFDETGMPKERFSAKCLPNSPCSLEIQATKLEDSAVYFCASSQSVRLAGDRSDTQYFGPGTRLTVL.

This clone has only one observation. The J gene is TRBJ2-3, the V gene TRBV6-4; D may be TRBD1 or TRBD2 (5 bases each). Trimming removed 2 bases from V and 3 bases from J, with 12 bases in between. Germline values: CDR1 MRHNA, CDR2 SNTAGT. The CDR3 length is 15 residues. The CDR3 nucleotides read TGTGCCAGCAGTGACCGGGGCGAGACGACAGATACGCAGTATTTT. It codes for CASSDRGETTDTQYF.

This sequence joins TRBV5-6 and TRBJ2-1; no reliable D call. CDR1 SGHDT and CDR2 YYEEEE come from the germline V gene. The CDR3 length is 14 residues. Trimming shortened V by 0 bases and J by 5 bases, and 9 bases separated the two germline ends. CDR3 nucleotide sequence: TGTGCCAGCAGCTTGGACGCAGGTCACAATGAGCAGTTCTTC. Its translation: CASSLDAGHNEQFF. The whole variable domain, filled in from reference TRBV5-6 and TRBJ2-1, reads DAGVTQSPTHLIKTRGQQVTLRCSPKSGHDTVSWYQQALGQGPQFIFQYYEEEERQRGNFPDRFSGHQFPNYSSELNVNALLLGDSALYLCASSLDAGHNEQFFGPGTRLTVL.

The V call is TRBV6-5, the J call TRBJ1-1; D is possibly TRBD1 (5 bases). Germline V gene sequence: CDR1 MNHEY, CDR2 SVGAGI. V lost 6 bases and J lost 6, with 17 bases in between. The CDR3 runs to 14 residues. The CDR3 here is CASRSGSLLSEAFF. The DNA for the CDR3 is TGTGCCAGCAGATCAGGGAGTCTTTTGTCTGAAGCTTTCTTT.

The rearrangement links TRBV6-5 to TRBJ2-1; a weak D match, TRBD2 (5 bases). The CDR3 loop spans 15 amino acids. The germline V gene has CDR1 MNHEY and CDR2 SVGAGI. V was pared by 2 bases and J by 7 bases, with 15 bases between. CDR3 coding DNA: TGTGCCAGCAGTTACGAGGGTGGGAGTTGGAATGAGCAGTTCTTC. This translates into CASSYEGGSWNEQFF.

The chain carries TRBV11-2 and TRBJ1-5; D is unresolved. The ends were cut back, 0 bases at V and 7 bases at J, with 7 bases in the middle. Per germline, CDR1 SGHAT and CDR2 FQNNGV. This CDR3 comprises 13 residues. CDR3 nucleotide sequence: TGTGCCAGCAGCTTAGAGGCCCGGCAGCCCCAGCATTTT. Translating gives CASSLEARQPQHF.

This chain joins TRBV28 and TRBJ2-7; TRBD2 matches 14 bases. Germline V gene lookup returns CDR1 MDHEN and CDR2 SYDVKM. The CDR3 extends over 17 amino acids. Trimming took 6 bases from V and 4 from J; bases not matched to a gene: 11. CDR3 amino acids: CASSPTPGLAGDYEQYF. The DNA for the CDR3 is TGTGCCAGCAGCCCCACCCCGGGACTAGCGGGAGATTACGAGCAGTACTTC.